Sequencing of this TCR beta chain was carried out in a study of blood T cells in healthy people across ages. The germline CDR1 and CDR2 sequences are SGHRS and YFSETQ. The CDR3 is 15 amino acids. V lost 4 bases and J lost 0; bases outside the gene matches: 5. This clonotype has a handful of counts. Together with a sample-barcoded 5' primer, a J-beta primer mix was included in a second PCR lasting 7 to 11 cycles. TCRdb itself ran the 5' RACE reads through MiXCR, one entry per CDR3 protein. Of around 990,000 distinct CDR3 sequences listed, more than 30% are singletons. What was sequenced was blood. The rearrangement links TRBV5-1 to TRBJ2-3; 7 nucleotides align to TRBD1. The sequence was obtained from a man younger than 35 in good health. CDR3 loop: CASSPGQVSTDTQYF. The CDR3, as DNA: TGCGCCAGCAGCCCAGGACAGGTTAGCACAGATACGCAGTATTTT.